This T cell receptor (beta chain) was obtained from a study of T cell repertoires in aging, cancer and after chemotherapy. At the level of the study: Repeat sampling of healthy donors over several months to years showed clear clonal overlap.

TRB rearrangements spanning V, D and J were amplified using mixed TRB-A/B primers. TCRdb independently ran MiXCR on the multiplex PCR reads; one entry per CDR3 protein. The table lists about 11,000 distinct CDR3 sequences, roughly 42% of them singletons. General study points: Untreated cancer patients had significantly lower blood TCR diversity than age-matched healthy donors.

V dropped 1 base and J dropped 3 bases, with 10 bases sitting between them. Germline-derived CDR1 and CDR2 are GTSNPN and SVGIG (reference sequence). This CDR3 has 14 amino acids. TCR beta rearrangements were amplified from peripheral blood genomic DNA. Remarks on this clonotype: What it recognizes is unknown.

V usage is TRBV30 and J usage is TRBJ1-5; no clear D. Sequencing was performed on blood. The TCR was taken from a human donor in good health. The CDR3 here is CAWSAGGVNQPQHF. CDR3 DNA: TGTGCCTGGAGTGCGGGTGGGGTCAATCAGCCCCAGCATTTT.